This TCR beta chain derives from a study of tumor and adjacent non-tumor tissue in lung cancer. RNA was extracted from bulk tissue without any cell sorting. A modified ARM-PCR protocol with three rounds of nested PCR amplified TCRbeta. TCRdb re-analysed the multiplex PCR reads in MiXCR, keeping a single row per CDR3 protein. The sample yields 100,000 to 150,000 distinct CDR3 sequences, over 65% seen once. The CDR3 is made up of 16 amino acids. The V gene's germline CDR1 is DFQATT and CDR2 SNEGSKA (reference sequence). Unmatched junction bases numbered 17, after V lost 6 bases and J lost 6 bases. This rearrangement joins TRBV20-1 to TRBJ2-3, with 8 positions matching TRBD2. Sequenced: lung tumor tissue. The receptor's source is a man aged 25-45 years with non-small cell lung cancer. CDR3 sequence (DNA): TGCAGTGCAAATTTCGTACTAGCGGCCCTCACGGATACGCAGTATTTT. Encoded protein: CSANFVLAALTDTQYF.